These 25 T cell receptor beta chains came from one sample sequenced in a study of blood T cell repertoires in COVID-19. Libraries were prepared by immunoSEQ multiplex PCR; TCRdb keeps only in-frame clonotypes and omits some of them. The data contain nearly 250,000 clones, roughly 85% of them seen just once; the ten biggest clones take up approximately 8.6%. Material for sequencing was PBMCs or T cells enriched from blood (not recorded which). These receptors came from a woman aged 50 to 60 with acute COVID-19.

CDR3 amino acids: CASSPQGTEAFF. The DNA of the CDR3 is TGTGCCAGCAGTCCTCAGGGGACTGAAGCTTTCTTT. V and J are TRBV2 and TRBJ1-1, with D possibly being TRBD1 (6 bases). This CDR3 has 12 amino acids. Trimming stripped 5 bases from V and 5 bases from J, with 9 bases between. CDR1 and CDR2 from the germline V gene are SNHLY and FYNNEI.

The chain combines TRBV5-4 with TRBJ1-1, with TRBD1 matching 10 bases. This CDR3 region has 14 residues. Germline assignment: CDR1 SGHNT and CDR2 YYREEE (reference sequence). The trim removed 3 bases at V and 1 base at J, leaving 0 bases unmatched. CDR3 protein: CASSWDRGNTEAFF. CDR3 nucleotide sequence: TGTGCCAGCAGCTGGGACAGGGGGAACACTGAAGCTTTCTTT. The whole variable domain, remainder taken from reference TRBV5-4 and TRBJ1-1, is ETGVTQSPTHLIKTRGQQVTLRCSSQSGHNTVSWYQQALGQGPQFIFQYYREEENGRGNFPPRFSGLQFPNYSSELNVNALELDDSALYLCASSWDRGNTEAFFGQGTRLTVV.

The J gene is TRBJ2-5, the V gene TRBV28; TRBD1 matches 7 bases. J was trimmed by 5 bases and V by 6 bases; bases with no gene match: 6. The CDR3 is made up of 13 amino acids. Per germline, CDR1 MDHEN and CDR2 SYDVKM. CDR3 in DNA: TGTGCCAGCAGGACAGGGAGACCGGAGACCCAGTACTTC. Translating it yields CASRTGRPETQYF.

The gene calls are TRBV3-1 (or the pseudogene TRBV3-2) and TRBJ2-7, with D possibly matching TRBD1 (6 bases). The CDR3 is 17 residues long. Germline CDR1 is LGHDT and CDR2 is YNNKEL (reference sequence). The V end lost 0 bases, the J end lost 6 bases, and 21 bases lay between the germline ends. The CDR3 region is CASSQEEARGGWSEQYF. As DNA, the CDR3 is TGTGCCAGCAGCCAAGAAGAGGCTAGAGGGGGATGGTCCGAGCAGTACTTC.

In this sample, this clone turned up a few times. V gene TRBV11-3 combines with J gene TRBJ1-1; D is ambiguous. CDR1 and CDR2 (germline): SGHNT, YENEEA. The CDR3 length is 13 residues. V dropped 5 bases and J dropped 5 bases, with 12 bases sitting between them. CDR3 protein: CASSPYRGTEAFF. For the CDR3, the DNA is TGTGCCAGCAGCCCTTACCGCGGGACTGAAGCTTTCTTT.

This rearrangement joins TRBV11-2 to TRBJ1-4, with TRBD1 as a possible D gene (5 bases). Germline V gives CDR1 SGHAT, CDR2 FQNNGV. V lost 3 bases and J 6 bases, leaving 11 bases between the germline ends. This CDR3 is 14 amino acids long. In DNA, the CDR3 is TGTGCCAGCAGCTTGGGCAGGGCATATGAAAAACTGTTTTTT. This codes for CASSLGRAYEKLFF. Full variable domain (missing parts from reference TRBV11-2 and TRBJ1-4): EAGVAQSPRYKIIEKRQSVAFWCNPISGHATLYWYQQILGQGPKLLIQFQNNGVVDDSQLPKDRFSAERLKGVDSTLKIQPAKLEDSAVYLCASSLGRAYEKLFFGSGTQLSVL.

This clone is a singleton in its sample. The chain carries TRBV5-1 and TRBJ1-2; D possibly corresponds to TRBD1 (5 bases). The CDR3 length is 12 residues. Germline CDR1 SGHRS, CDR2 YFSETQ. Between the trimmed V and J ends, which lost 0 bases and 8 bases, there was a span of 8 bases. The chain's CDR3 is CASSLEGVGYTF. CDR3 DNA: TGCGCCAGCAGCTTGGAAGGGGTGGGCTACACCTTC.

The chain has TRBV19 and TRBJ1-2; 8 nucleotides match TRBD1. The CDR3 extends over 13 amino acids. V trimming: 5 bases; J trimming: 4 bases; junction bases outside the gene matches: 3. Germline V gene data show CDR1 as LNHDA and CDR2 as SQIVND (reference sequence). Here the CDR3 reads CASSDRGGYGYTF. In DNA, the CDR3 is TGTGCCAGTAGTGACAGGGGAGGCTATGGCTACACCTTC.

The CDR3 protein is CASSWTSGGGEQFF. The CDR3 nucleotides read TGTGCCAGCAGCTGGACTAGCGGGGGCGGTGAGCAGTTCTTC. The rearrangement links TRBV27 to TRBJ2-1; TRBD2 matches at 13 bases. CDR3 length equals 14 residues. The germline gives CDR1 MNHEY, CDR2 SMNVEV (reference sequence). The V gene end was trimmed by 6 bases and the J gene end by 9 bases; junction bases not matched to a gene: 5.

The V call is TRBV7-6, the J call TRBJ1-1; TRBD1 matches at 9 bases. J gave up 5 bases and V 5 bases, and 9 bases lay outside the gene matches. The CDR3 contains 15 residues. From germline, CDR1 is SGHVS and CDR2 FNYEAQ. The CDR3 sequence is CASSPKTGGSTEAFF. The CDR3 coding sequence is TGTGCCAGCAGCCCTAAGACAGGGGGAAGTACTGAAGCTTTCTTT. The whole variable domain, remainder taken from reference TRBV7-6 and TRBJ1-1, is GAGVSQSPRYKVTKRGQDVALRCDPISGHVSLYWYRQALGQGPEFLTYFNYEAQQDKSGLPNDRFSAERPEGSISTLTIQRTEQRDSAMYRCASSPKTGGSTEAFFGQGTRLTVV.

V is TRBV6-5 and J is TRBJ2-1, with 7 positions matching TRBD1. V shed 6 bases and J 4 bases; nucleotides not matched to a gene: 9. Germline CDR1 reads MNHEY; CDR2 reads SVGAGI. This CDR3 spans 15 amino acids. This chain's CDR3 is CASRKPGQSYNEQFF. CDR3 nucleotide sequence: TGTGCCAGCAGAAAACCGGGACAGTCATACAATGAGCAGTTCTTC.

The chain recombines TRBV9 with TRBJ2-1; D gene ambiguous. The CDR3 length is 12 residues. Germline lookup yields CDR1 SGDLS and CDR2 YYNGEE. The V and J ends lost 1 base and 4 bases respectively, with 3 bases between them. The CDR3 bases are TGTGCCAGCAGCGTAACTTACAATGAGCAGTTCTTC. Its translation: CASSVTYNEQFF.

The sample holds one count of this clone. The chain's CDR3 is CASAGVGELFF. The CDR3 DNA is TGTGCCAGCGCAGGGGTCGGGGAGCTGTTTTTT. The chain uses TRBV6-5 and TRBJ2-2, with a tentative D call TRBD1 (6 bases). The V and J ends lost 8 bases and 7 bases respectively, with 8 bases between them. CDR1 and CDR2 from the germline V gene are MNHEY and SVGAGI. The CDR3 covers 11 residues.

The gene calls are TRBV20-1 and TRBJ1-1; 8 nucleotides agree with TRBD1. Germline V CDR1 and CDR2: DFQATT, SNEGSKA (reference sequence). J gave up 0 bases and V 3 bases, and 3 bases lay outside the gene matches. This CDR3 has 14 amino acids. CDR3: CSASRDRLNTEAFF. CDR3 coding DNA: TGCAGTGCTAGTCGGGACAGGTTGAACACTGAAGCTTTCTTT.

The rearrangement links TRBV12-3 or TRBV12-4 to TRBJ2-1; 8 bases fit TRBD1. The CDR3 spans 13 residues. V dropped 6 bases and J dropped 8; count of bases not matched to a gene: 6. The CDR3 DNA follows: TGTGCCAGCAGCCGGGGCAGGGGGCATGAGCAGTTCTTC. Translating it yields CASSRGRGHEQFF.

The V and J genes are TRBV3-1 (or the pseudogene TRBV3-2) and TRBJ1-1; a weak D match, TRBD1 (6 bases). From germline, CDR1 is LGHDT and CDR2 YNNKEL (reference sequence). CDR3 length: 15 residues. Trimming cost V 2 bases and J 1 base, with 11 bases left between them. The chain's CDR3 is CASSQNGQPNTEAFF. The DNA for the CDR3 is TGTGCCAGCAGCCAAAACGGACAGCCGAACACTGAAGCTTTCTTT.

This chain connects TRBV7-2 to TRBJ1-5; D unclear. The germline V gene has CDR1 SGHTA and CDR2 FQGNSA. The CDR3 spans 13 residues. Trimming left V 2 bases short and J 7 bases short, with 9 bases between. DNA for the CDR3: TGTGCCAGCAGCTTATCTAGGTCGCAGCCCCAGCATTTT. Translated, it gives CASSLSRSQPQHF.

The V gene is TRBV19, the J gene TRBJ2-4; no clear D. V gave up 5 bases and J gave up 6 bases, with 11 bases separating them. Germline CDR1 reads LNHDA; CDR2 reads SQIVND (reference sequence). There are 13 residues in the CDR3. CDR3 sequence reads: CASSGGLSNIQYF. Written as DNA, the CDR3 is TGTGCCAGTAGTGGCGGTCTTTCAAACATTCAGTACTTC.

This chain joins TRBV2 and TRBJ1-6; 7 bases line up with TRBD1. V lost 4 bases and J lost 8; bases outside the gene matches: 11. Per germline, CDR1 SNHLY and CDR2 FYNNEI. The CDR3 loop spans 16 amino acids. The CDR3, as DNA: TGTGCCAGCAGTGGAGCGGGGAACAGGGGTGATTCACCCCTCCACTTT. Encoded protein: CASSGAGNRGDSPLHF.

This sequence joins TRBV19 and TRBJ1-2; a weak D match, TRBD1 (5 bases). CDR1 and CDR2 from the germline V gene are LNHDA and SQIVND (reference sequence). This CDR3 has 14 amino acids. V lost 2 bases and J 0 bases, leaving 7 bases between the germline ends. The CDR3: CASSISTANYGYTF. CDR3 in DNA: TGTGCCAGTAGTATATCGACAGCTAACTATGGCTACACCTTC.

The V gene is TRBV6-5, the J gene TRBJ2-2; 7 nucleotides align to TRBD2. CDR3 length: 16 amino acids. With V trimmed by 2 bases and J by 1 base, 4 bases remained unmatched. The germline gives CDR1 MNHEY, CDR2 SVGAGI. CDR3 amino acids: CASSYLTGGNTGELFF. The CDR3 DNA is TGTGCCAGCAGTTACCTGACGGGGGGGAACACCGGGGAGCTGTTTTTT.

CDR3 sequence reads: CASSVAGQGFGNTIYF. The CDR3 DNA reads TGTGCCAGCAGCGTCGCGGGACAGGGGTTTGGAAACACCATATATTTT. The chain has TRBV9 and TRBJ1-3; 10 bases line up with TRBD1. V lost 2 bases to trimming and J lost 3 bases; unmatched junction nucleotides: 5. Germline CDR1 is SGDLS and CDR2 is YYNGEE. The CDR3 runs 16 residues.

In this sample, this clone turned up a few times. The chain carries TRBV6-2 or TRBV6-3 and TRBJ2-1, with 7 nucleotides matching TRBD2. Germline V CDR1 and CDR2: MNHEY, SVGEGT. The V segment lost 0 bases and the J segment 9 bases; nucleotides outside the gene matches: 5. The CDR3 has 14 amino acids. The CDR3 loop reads CASSYSGGGTEQFF. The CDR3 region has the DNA TGTGCCAGCAGTTACTCTGGGGGAGGGACTGAGCAGTTCTTC.

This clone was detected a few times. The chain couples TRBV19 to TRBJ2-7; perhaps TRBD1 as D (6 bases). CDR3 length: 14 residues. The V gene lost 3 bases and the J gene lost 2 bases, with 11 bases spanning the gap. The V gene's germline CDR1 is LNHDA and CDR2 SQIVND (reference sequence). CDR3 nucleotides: TGTGCCAGTAGTATCTACAGGGAAACCTACGAGCAGTACTTC. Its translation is CASSIYRETYEQYF. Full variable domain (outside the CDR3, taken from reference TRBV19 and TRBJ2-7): DGGITQSPKYLFRKEGQNVTLSCEQNLNHDAMYWYRQDPGQGLRLIYYSQIVNDFQKGDIAEGYSVSREKKESFPLTVTSAQKNPTAFYLCASSIYRETYEQYFGPGTRLTVT.

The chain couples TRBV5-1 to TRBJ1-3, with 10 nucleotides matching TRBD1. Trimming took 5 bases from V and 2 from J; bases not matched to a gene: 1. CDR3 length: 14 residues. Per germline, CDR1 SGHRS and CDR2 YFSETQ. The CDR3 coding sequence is TGCGCCAGCAGGGGACAGGGGACTGGAAACACCATATATTTT. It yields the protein CASRGQGTGNTIYF.